A selection of T cell receptor beta chains follows, all from one sample in a study of PD-1 blockade in classical Hodgkin lymphoma. The assay was immunoSEQ multiplex PCR, and TCRdb's table has in-frame clones only and misses some. Of 5,500 to 7,000 clones listed, 82% are singletons. Source: CD8+ T cells from blood, taken at baseline. All receptors derive from a human donor with classical Hodgkin lymphoma. Each CDR3 is given with its conserved first and last residue.

V	CDR3
TRBV30	CAWSLITGGSEQFF
TRBV5-1	CASSDHRGLSEAFF
TRBV29-1	CSVGWDEKLFF
TRBV7-9	CATNTAPETQYF
TRBV6-5	CASSYPPEQFF
TRBV28	CASKPGPPADEQFF
TRBV27	CASSSLGRSLSYEQYF
TRBV11-2	CASSQEGTFGDEQYF
TRBV5-6	CASSGDTQYF
TRBV4-1	CASSQRTGREAFF
TRBV4-3	CASSQDPRGEAYEQYF
TRBV5-8	CASSFSVSGNTIYF
TRBV10-1	CASSEWVLAGGEITDTQYF
TRBV7-2	CASSSFRGHTNEKLFF
TRBV15	CATSRAGEEDTQYF
TRBV19	CASSVRNTEAFF
TRBV2	CASDEGFYEQYF
TRBV7-9	CASSHGKGPTNTGELFF
TRBV28	CASSLPYFGTSGDLQETQYF
TRBV6-6	CASRSPRGIQYF
TRBV4-3	CASSQDRVAYEQYF
TRBV19	CASTNTGELLF
TRBV7-9	CASSLRPPLYGYTF
TRBV27	CASSLHQGSAGFGEQFF
TRBV7-2	CASSLTTNTGELFF
TRBV28	CASSPFIQGARSYEQYF
TRBV9	CASSPWGLADNEQFF
TRBV4-2	CASSQTDRATNYGYTF
TRBV4-3	CASSQDLGGGANTEAFF
TRBV6-5	CASSYSKQGYEQYF
TRBV19	CASSLGRGESPLHF
TRBV19	CASSLGRDTQYF
TRBV11-3	CASSGGVGKTQYF
TRBV19	CASSILGDSSYEQYF
TRBV5-1	CASSLSGGAYEQYF
TRBV7-9	CASRGTTSENIQYF
TRBV21-1	CAGSGDRDNEAFF
TRBV7-9	CASSRGSGWGDTQYF
TRBV7-4	CASSLGLDSYNEQFF
TRBV27	CASSLSGRFTDTQYF
TRBV28	CASSLTGPPSTF
TRBV11-3	CASSLDLGSSEAFF
TRBV7-8	CASSLLPGQGMNTEAFF
TRBV6-5	CASSYSSSGGDHEQYF
TRBV7-9	CASSLEPFSTGELFF
TRBV6-7	CATPFIQGCQPQHF
TRBV29-1	CSVDGEQGARLDEQFF
TRBV5-4	CASSPPGRGNTEAFF
TRBV27	CASSMGKGDTEAFF
TRBV5-5	CASSLQPTYEQYF
TRBV6-5	CASSPSGTAKNIQYF
TRBV2	CASIPRGGRDDYGYTF